This TCR beta chain was sequenced in a study of Graves' ophthalmopathy and Graves' hyperthyroidism. Study conclusions and caveats: Distinction of ophthalmopathy from stable hyperthyroidism by a 13-signature model reached approximately 88% sensitivity and about 80% specificity. The authors also found most expanded thyroid clonotypes above 0.001 frequency in blood.

The CDR3 extends over 15 amino acids. Germline trimming cut 6 bases from V and 4 bases from J; bases unmatched to any gene: 12. Germline values: CDR1 MNHNS, CDR2 SASEGT. The sample holds many counts of this clonotype. Its antigen remains unidentified. From RNA, the CDR3 regions of TCR beta chains were amplified and sequenced. Following a first-round RT-PCR that used HTBI primers, a second-round multiplex PCR was carried out. TCRdb passed the multiplex PCR reads through MiXCR, listing each CDR3 protein once. The data show hundreds of thousands of distinct CDR3 sequences, approximately 22% seen once. Ineligible for inclusion were patients with other autoimmune diseases, uncontrolled infections, pregnancy or lactation. The PBMCs were taken from approximately 9 ml of fresh peripheral blood.

The chain employs TRBV6-1 and TRBJ2-7; 7 bases align to TRBD2. This receptor was identified in a woman aged 18-29 years with stable Graves' hyperthyroidism. Some clones in this sample may be carry-over from other donors' samples. What was sequenced was peripheral blood. Here the CDR3 DNA reads TGTGCCAGCAGCCTCCCTGGCGGGGGAAGATACGAGCAGTACTTC. Translated, it gives CASSLPGGGRYEQYF.